The 23 T cell receptor beta chains presented below share a single source sample, sequenced in a study of a mutant IDH1 vaccine in newly diagnosed glioma. This table comes from immunoSEQ multiplex PCR, and its TCRdb copy is limited to in-frame clones, with some not included. The data show tens of thousands of clones, with about 87% seen just once and approximately 2% held by the top ten. Sample time point: week 35, safety follow-up. Mutant IDH1 20-mer peptide, at 300 ug, made up each vaccine dose, with topical imiquimod. These receptors lack a known antigen. Sample: PBMCs, taken from a glioma patient whose treatment included an IDH1 peptide vaccine. These receptors were collected from a man in his thirties or forties with glioma.

The genes are TRBV19 and TRBJ2-1, with TRBD2 matching over 8 bases. The CDR3 extends over 15 amino acids. V gave up 6 bases and J gave up 7 bases; unmatched junction bases: 11. Germline V gives CDR1 LNHDA, CDR2 SQIVND (reference sequence). CDR3 residues: CASSSPGLVSNEQFF. The DNA of the CDR3 is TGTGCCAGTAGCTCCCCGGGACTAGTATCGAATGAGCAGTTCTTC.

This chain uses TRBV7-3 with TRBJ2-5; 15 bases agree with TRBD2. J gave up 4 bases and V 5 bases, and 17 bases lay outside the gene matches. The CDR3 spans 20 residues. Germline CDR1 and CDR2: SGHTA and FQGTGA. The CDR3 reads CASSPWGLAGGNLVPETQYF. In DNA form, the CDR3 reads TGTGCCAGCAGCCCTTGGGGACTAGCGGGGGGCAACCTAGTCCCAGAGACCCAGTACTTC. Based on the CDR3 plus reference TRBV7-3 and TRBJ2-5, the full variable domain is GAGVSQTPSNKVTEKGKYVELRCDPISGHTALYWYRQSLGQGPEFLIYFQGTGAADDSGLPNDRFFAVRPEGSVSTLKIQRTERGDSAVYLCASSPWGLAGGNLVPETQYFGPGTRLLVL.

The chain joins TRBV5-3 to TRBJ1-1; TRBD1 matches at 9 bases. TRBV5-3 is placed among ORFs of uncertain function. The CDR3 length is 18 residues. J lost 0 bases, V lost 4 bases, and 13 bases had no gene match. The DNA for the CDR3 is TGTGCCAGAAGCCCGAAGGACAGGGGACCCTCTATGAACACTGAAGCTTTCTTT. Translation gives CARSPKDRGPSMNTEAFF.

The rearrangement uses TRBV6-5 and TRBJ1-5; D uncertain. The V gene lost 8 bases and the J gene lost 3 bases, with 17 bases spanning the gap. Per germline, CDR1 MNHEY and CDR2 SVGAGI. The CDR3 has 15 amino acids. CDR3 protein: CASATTNRYNQPQHF. The CDR3 nucleotides are TGTGCCAGCGCTACGACAAACCGTTACAATCAGCCCCAGCATTTT.

This sequence joins TRBV5-4 and TRBJ2-6; 8 bases map to TRBD2. J gave up 0 bases and V 4 bases, and 6 bases lay outside the gene matches. Looked up from germline, CDR1 is SGHNT and CDR2 is YYREEE (reference sequence). This CDR3 has 17 residues. The CDR3 here is CASSPSGLSSGANVLTF. DNA of the CDR3: TGTGCCAGCAGCCCTAGCGGGCTTAGCTCTGGGGCCAACGTCCTGACTTTC.

The genes are TRBV6-6 and TRBJ1-1, with no clear D. Trimming took off 0 bases at V and 8 bases at J, with 13 bases between the two ends. Germline CDR1 is MNHNY and CDR2 is SVGAGI (reference sequence). The CDR3 consists of 14 residues. CDR3 nucleotide sequence: TGTGCCAGCAGTTACTCCCAAGTAGGAGAAGAAGCTTTCTTT. This gives the protein CASSYSQVGEEAFF.

The chain links TRBV6-1 to TRBJ1-5; D is perhaps TRBD1 (5 bases). This CDR3 is 15 amino acids long. Germline V gene data show CDR1 as MNHNS and CDR2 as SASEGT. Trimming stripped 3 bases from V and 5 bases from J, with 14 bases between. The CDR3 coding sequence is TGTGCCAGCAGTGACGCCGGGACGGTCCATCAGCCCCAGCATTTT. As protein: CASSDAGTVHQPQHF.

The chain uses TRBV7-2 and TRBJ2-3; no clear D. Germline V gene lookup returns CDR1 SGHTA and CDR2 FQGNSA. Trimming took 5 bases from V and 2 from J, leaving 17 bases between them. The CDR3 spans 16 residues. CDR3 DNA sequence: TGTGCCAGCAGCCTTCACTTAGGGTCCTACACAGATACGCAGTATTTT. Residues: CASSLHLGSYTDTQYF.

The chain couples TRBV5-8 to TRBJ2-4; D uncertain. Per the germline V gene, CDR1 is SGHTS and CDR2 is YDEGEE. This CDR3 comprises 16 residues. Trimming shortened V by 4 bases and J by 6 bases, and 20 bases separated the two germline ends. The CDR3 sequence: CASSPLNRVLGNIQYF. CDR3 bases: TGTGCCAGCAGCCCCCTAAATAGGGTATTGGGAAACATTCAGTACTTC. The full variable domain, with the rest looked up from reference TRBV5-8 and TRBJ2-4, is EAGVTQSPTHLIKTRGQQATLRCSPISGHTSVYWYQQALGLGLQFLLWYDEGEERNRGNFPPRFSGRQFPNYSSELNVNALELEDSALYLCASSPLNRVLGNIQYFGAGTRLSVL.

This clone has more than one count but fewer than ten. The chain combines TRBV7-2 with TRBJ2-5; TRBD2 agrees at 8 bases. V gave up 5 bases and J gave up 5 bases; unmatched junction bases: 10. The CDR3 consists of 15 residues. The germline gives CDR1 SGHTA, CDR2 FQGNSA. DNA of the CDR3: TGTGCCAGCAGCCCCGGTGGGACTAGGAGGGAGACCCAGTACTTC. This sequence encodes CASSPGGTRRETQYF.

The chain is built from TRBV7-8 and TRBJ1-6; D is uncertain. Germline V gives CDR1 SGHVS, CDR2 FQNEAQ. The CDR3 sequence is 14 residues long. Trimming stripped 2 bases from V and 6 bases from J, with 8 bases between. The CDR3 spells CASSLNVPNSPLHF. The CDR3 coding sequence is TGTGCCAGCAGCTTAAATGTTCCTAATTCACCCCTCCACTTT.

CDR3 in amino acids: CASSSDGLAGGNEQFF. CDR3 DNA sequence: TGTGCCAGCAGTAGTGATGGCCTAGCGGGAGGGAATGAGCAGTTCTTC. The chain links TRBV2 to TRBJ2-1; TRBD2 matches 12 bases. Germline V CDR1 and CDR2: SNHLY, FYNNEI. CDR3 size: 16 residues. The V and J ends lost 5 bases and 7 bases, in that order; junction bases with no gene match: 9.

The chain joins TRBV7-2 to TRBJ1-1; the match to TRBD1 covers 9 bases. CDR3 size: 15 residues. Germline CDR1 and CDR2: SGHTA and FQGNSA. The ends lost 4 bases at V and 6 bases at J; junction bases unmatched: 9. The CDR3, as DNA: TGTGCCAGCAGCTCCTCATACGACAGGGGGTCTGAAGCTTTCTTT. Protein: CASSSSYDRGSEAFF. The variable domain in full, with the rest retrieved from reference TRBV7-2 and TRBJ1-1, is GAGVSQSPSNKVTEKGKDVELRCDPISGHTALYWYRQSLGQGLEFLIYFQGNSAPDKSGLPSDRFSAERTGGSVSTLTIQRTQQEDSAVYLCASSSSYDRGSEAFFGQGTRLTVV.

V is TRBV28 and J is TRBJ2-3, with a possible D match to TRBD1 (6 bases). Germline values: CDR1 MDHEN, CDR2 SYDVKM. Trimming took 2 bases from V and 3 from J, leaving 15 bases between them. The CDR3 is 16 amino acids. CDR3 residues: CASSLGATGRTDTQYF. Here the CDR3 DNA reads TGTGCCAGCAGTTTAGGGGCGACAGGTCGTACAGATACGCAGTATTTT.

The chain combines TRBV4-2 with TRBJ2-2; 8 positions match TRBD1. V was clipped by 2 bases and J by 6 bases; unmatched bases: 8. Germline CDR1 reads LGHNA; CDR2 reads YNFKEQ. This CDR3 is 16 amino acids long. CDR3 nucleotides: TGTGCCAGCAGCCAACTCGGGCAGGGGGCTGCCGGGGAGCTGTTTTTT. Its translation: CASSQLGQGAAGELFF.

CDR3 in DNA: TGTGCCAGCAGCTACTCCGGGACTTCGGGAAACACCATATATTTT. Its protein is CASSYSGTSGNTIYF. The chain couples TRBV9 to TRBJ1-3; D is possibly TRBD1 (5 bases). Germline CDR1 is SGDLS and CDR2 is YYNGEE. The CDR3 spans 15 residues. V was shortened by 4 bases and J by 4 bases, with 15 bases between the two germline ends.

This chain joins TRBV10-3 and TRBJ2-3; tentative D call: TRBD2 (6 bases). The CDR3 contains 17 residues. V lost 3 bases to trimming and J lost 2 bases, with 18 bases between them. CDR1 and CDR2 (germline): ENHRY, SYGVKD. This chain's CDR3 is CAISDLSTEDYTDTQYF. CDR3 nucleotide sequence: TGTGCCATCAGTGACCTGTCGACAGAGGACTACACAGATACGCAGTATTTT.

V gene TRBV5-1 combines with J gene TRBJ1-1; D possibly corresponds to TRBD1 (5 bases). Trimming shortened V by 4 bases and J by 3 bases, and 13 bases separated the two germline ends. Germline V gene sequence: CDR1 SGHRS, CDR2 YFSETQ. The CDR3 extends over 14 amino acids. As DNA, the CDR3 is TGCGCCAGCAGCCCCCTGACAGAGTACACTGAAGCTTTCTTT. Its protein product is CASSPLTEYTEAFF.

The CDR3 spells CASSPSLTGVPADEQYF. The CDR3, as DNA: TGCGCCAGCAGTCCATCCTTGACAGGGGTACCCGCCGACGAGCAGTACTTC. The V call is TRBV5-1, the J call TRBJ2-7; 8 positions agree with TRBD1. Germline V CDR1 and CDR2: SGHRS, YFSETQ. CDR3 length: 17 amino acids. J gave up 5 bases and V 5 bases, and 18 bases lay outside the gene matches.

The chain uses TRBV28 and TRBJ1-1, with D perhaps TRBD1 (5 bases). The V end was cut by 1 base, the J end by 1 base, with 7 bases between. Germline assignment: CDR1 MDHEN and CDR2 SYDVKM. CDR3 length equals 14 residues. CDR3 region: CASSLYRTNTEAFF. The CDR3 DNA reads TGTGCCAGCAGTTTATACAGGACGAACACTGAAGCTTTCTTT.

This chain connects TRBV7-9 to TRBJ2-5; TRBD1 or TRBD2 may be the D gene (6 bases each). Trimming cost V 5 bases and J 2 bases, with 15 bases left between them. CDR1 is SEHNR, CDR2 FQNEAQ, per germline (reference sequence). The CDR3 runs to 15 residues. CDR3 loop: CASSSTGAEQETQYF. CDR3 DNA sequence: TGTGCCAGCAGCAGCACGGGGGCAGAGCAAGAGACCCAGTACTTC.

This clone has only a few counts. The J gene is TRBJ1-1, the V gene TRBV18; a possible D gene is TRBD1 (5 bases). V was pared by 3 bases and J by 5 bases, with 10 bases between. The germline V gene encodes CDR1 KGHSH and CDR2 LQKENI. This CDR3 has 13 amino acids. The CDR3 protein is CASSPSRGTEAFF. CDR3 DNA: TGTGCCAGCTCACCGTCAAGGGGAACTGAAGCTTTCTTT.

The chain combines TRBV11-2 with TRBJ1-2, with D hard to call. Trimming took off 0 bases at V and 3 bases at J, with 8 bases between the two ends. There are 14 residues in the CDR3. Germline V gene lookup returns CDR1 SGHAT and CDR2 FQNNGV. This chain's CDR3 is CASSLDGWDYGYTF. CDR3 nucleotide sequence: TGTGCCAGCAGCTTAGATGGCTGGGACTATGGCTACACCTTC. Drawing the rest from reference TRBV11-2 and TRBJ1-2, the complete variable domain is EAGVAQSPRYKIIEKRQSVAFWCNPISGHATLYWYQQILGQGPKLLIQFQNNGVVDDSQLPKDRFSAERLKGVDSTLKIQPAKLEDSAVYLCASSLDGWDYGYTFGSGTRLTVV.